Each of the 23 T cell receptor beta chains below was sequenced from the same sample in a study of control samples from healthy donors and cancer patients. Clones were sequenced by immunoSEQ multiplex PCR, and TCRdb holds only the in-frame ones, with some missing. The data contain around 250,000 clones, more than 65% of them singletons. What was sequenced was PBMCs. The receptors shown here come from a woman aged 55-75 years with lung cancer.

This clone was observed a handful of times. The rearrangement links TRBV28 to TRBJ1-6; 10 bases are shared with TRBD1. V shed 5 bases and J 4 bases; nucleotides not matched to a gene: 5. CDR3 length: 16 residues. Germline V lookup: CDR1 MDHEN, CDR2 SYDVKM. CDR3 in amino acids: CASSQTGGGYNSPLHF. The CDR3 DNA reads TGTGCCAGCAGTCAGACAGGGGGCGGTTATAATTCACCCCTCCACTTT.

The CDR3, as DNA: TGCGCCAGCAGCCAAGAATCAGTGTACAATGAGCAGTTCTTC. Translation gives CASSQESVYNEQFF. The rearrangement joins TRBV4-1 to TRBJ2-1; D is uncertain. Trimming pared 0 bases from V and 4 bases from J, leaving 7 bases between. The germline V gene has CDR1 MGHRA and CDR2 YSYEKL. This CDR3 region has 14 residues.

The chain employs TRBV5-1 and TRBJ2-1; D possibly uses TRBD1 or TRBD2 (5 bases each). Germline values: CDR1 SGHRS, CDR2 YFSETQ. There are 17 residues in the CDR3. The germline V and J ends were trimmed by 4 bases and 9 bases, with 26 bases remaining between them. CDR3 coding DNA: TGCGCCAGCAGCCCCAGATCCGGGACCAGGACTTCCCCTGAGCAGTTCTTC. Translating gives CASSPRSGTRTSPEQFF.

This clone turned up a few times. The CDR3 coding sequence is TGTGCCAGTAGTGACCCCTATGGCTACACCTTC. It specifies CASSDPYGYTF. This sequence joins TRBV19 and TRBJ1-2, with unresolved D. Trimming shortened V by 5 bases and J by 4 bases, and 5 bases separated the two germline ends. Germline CDR1 is LNHDA and CDR2 is SQIVND (reference sequence). The CDR3 is 11 residues long.

The V call is TRBV19, the J call TRBJ1-5, with 7 bases fitting TRBD1. The CDR3 runs to 15 residues. The trim removed 6 bases at V and 1 base at J, leaving 6 bases unmatched. Per germline, CDR1 LNHDA and CDR2 SQIVND (reference sequence). The CDR3 region is CASSQDRLSNQPQHF. As DNA, the CDR3 is TGTGCCAGTAGCCAGGACAGGCTAAGCAATCAGCCCCAGCATTTT.

V usage is TRBV11-2 and J usage is TRBJ1-1; tentatively, D is TRBD1 (5 bases). The CDR3 runs to 15 residues. Germline loops: CDR1 SGHAT, CDR2 FQNNGV. The V end was cut by 1 base, the J end by 7 bases, with 16 bases between. For the CDR3, the DNA is TGTGCCAGCAGCTTAGGACAGTTTATGGGGTTTGAAGCTTTCTTT. It yields the protein CASSLGQFMGFEAFF.

In regard to this clone: This CDR3 is also generated by other DNA sequences in the sample. The rearrangement uses TRBV10-3 and TRBJ2-7; 12 bases align to TRBD2. Germline CDR1 reads ENHRY; CDR2 reads SYGVKD. The V gene end was trimmed by 4 bases and the J gene end by 1 base; junction bases not matched to a gene: 5. The CDR3 covers 16 residues. The CDR3 region is CAISGGLAGGSYEQYF. The CDR3 nucleotides read TGTGCCATCAGTGGGGGACTAGCGGGTGGGTCCTACGAGCAGTACTTC.

The CDR3 loop is CASRGQGADGTYEQYF. The CDR3 nucleotides read TGTGCCTCCAGGGGGCAGGGGGCGGATGGGACCTACGAGCAGTACTTC. The chain recombines TRBV10-3 with TRBJ2-7; 8 bases line up with TRBD1. Unmatched junction bases numbered 17, after V lost 11 bases and J lost 2 bases. In germline, CDR1 is ENHRY, CDR2 SYGVKD. This CDR3 comprises 16 residues.

CDR3 nucleotides: TGTGCCAGCAGTTTACAGTGGGGCTCTGGAAACACCATATATTTT. This encodes CASSLQWGSGNTIYF. V usage is TRBV7-2 and J usage is TRBJ1-3; no clear D gene. Deletions cut 6 bases from V and 0 bases from J, with 12 bases between. Per germline, CDR1 SGHTA and CDR2 FQGNSA. The CDR3 extends over 15 amino acids.

This chain links TRBV3-1 (or the pseudogene TRBV3-2) with TRBJ1-2; TRBD1 matches at 10 bases. The CDR3 has 15 amino acids. Germline V gene sequence: CDR1 LGHDT, CDR2 YNNKEL (reference sequence). The V gene end was trimmed by 2 bases and the J gene end by 6 bases; junction bases not matched to a gene: 6. CDR3 residues: CASSQPGTGVNGYTF. The DNA of the CDR3 is TGTGCCAGCAGCCAACCCGGGACAGGGGTTAATGGCTACACCTTC.

The rearrangement joins TRBV7-8 to TRBJ1-1, with D uncertain. Germline CDR1 SGHVS, CDR2 FQNEAQ. This CDR3 spans 16 amino acids. V lost 6 bases to trimming and J lost 0 bases, with 17 bases between them. The CDR3 here is CASSPRWTGMNTEAFF. In DNA form, the CDR3 reads TGTGCCAGCAGTCCCCGCTGGACCGGGATGAACACTGAAGCTTTCTTT.

This clone was detected only a few times. This rearrangement joins TRBV7-9 to TRBJ1-2; D gene uncertain. The germline V gene has CDR1 SEHNR and CDR2 FQNEAQ (reference sequence). The CDR3 has 13 amino acids. With 1 base removed from V and 4 bases from J, the gap between germline ends came to 7 bases. DNA of the CDR3: TGTGCCAGCAGCTTAGAGGCCCCCTATGGCTACACCTTC. Encoded protein: CASSLEAPYGYTF.

The chain is built from TRBV3-1 (or the pseudogene TRBV3-2) and TRBJ1-6; D gene ambiguous. Germline V gives CDR1 LGHDT, CDR2 YNNKEL (reference sequence). The CDR3 is 13 residues long. Trimming pared 5 bases from V and 6 bases from J, leaving 8 bases between. DNA for the CDR3: TGTGCCAGCAGCGGACGCTCTAATTCACCCCTCCACTTT. Its translation is CASSGRSNSPLHF.

With respect to this clone: A far larger clone is only one base removed, so a read error is likely. Different DNA sequences within this sample yield the same CDR3. This chain uses TRBV7-3 with TRBJ2-5; 12 bases fit TRBD2. Germline assignment: CDR1 SGHTA and CDR2 FQGTGA. This CDR3 region has 16 residues. As DNA, the CDR3 is TGCGCCAGCAGCTTAGTGGCTAGCGGGGGGGTTGAGACCCAGTACTTC. Protein sequence: CASSLVASGGVETQYF.

This sequence joins TRBV4-2 and TRBJ2-2; the D gene is possibly TRBD2 (6 bases). This CDR3 has 16 residues. The germline V and J ends were trimmed by 1 base and 0 bases, with 9 bases remaining between them. The germline gives CDR1 LGHNA, CDR2 YNFKEQ. CDR3 coding DNA: TGTGCCAGCAGCCAAGTGGCGGGGCCGAACACCGGGGAGCTGTTTTTT. Its protein is CASSQVAGPNTGELFF.

The rearrangement joins TRBV5-1 to TRBJ2-3; 8 nucleotides match TRBD2. CDR3 length: 16 residues. With V trimmed by 0 bases and J by 2 bases, 5 bases remained unmatched. CDR1 SGHRS and CDR2 YFSETQ come from the germline V gene. DNA of the CDR3: TGCGCCAGCAGCTTGGCCGGCGGGAGGTCCACAGATACGCAGTATTTT. Translated: CASSLAGGRSTDTQYF.

V is TRBV2 and J is TRBJ2-2, with D perhaps TRBD1 or TRBD2 (6 bases each). V lost 6 bases, J lost 7 bases, and 15 bases lay in between. CDR3 length: 14 residues. The V gene's germline CDR1 is SNHLY and CDR2 FYNNEI. The CDR3 spells CASRGTFGSGELFF. The CDR3, as DNA: TGTGCCAGCAGAGGGACATTCGGGAGCGGGGAGCTGTTTTTT. Filled out from reference TRBV2 and TRBJ2-2, the complete variable domain reads EPEVTQTPSHQVTQMGQEVILRCVPISNHLYFYWYRQILGQKVEFLVSFYNNEISEKSEIFDDQFSVERPDGSNFTLKIRSTKLEDSAMYFCASRGTFGSGELFFGEGSRLTVL.

The chain employs TRBV7-3 and TRBJ2-7, with D possibly being TRBD1 (6 bases). Germline V gene lookup returns CDR1 SGHTA and CDR2 FQGTGA. V was cut by 4 bases and J by 0 bases, with 13 bases left in between. The CDR3 is 15 amino acids. The CDR3, as DNA: TGTGCCAGCAGCTCCCACAGGGTCCCCTCCTACGAGCAGTACTTC. Its protein product is CASSSHRVPSYEQYF.

The chain carries TRBV4-1 and TRBJ2-7, with D possibly being TRBD1 (7 bases). Deletions cut 0 bases from V and 2 bases from J, with 17 bases between. The CDR3 consists of 17 residues. The germline gives CDR1 MGHRA, CDR2 YSYEKL. The CDR3 sequence is CASSQDFRPGGTYEQYF. Written as DNA, the CDR3 is TGCGCCAGCAGCCAAGATTTTAGGCCAGGGGGGACCTACGAGCAGTACTTC.

The V gene is TRBV9, the J gene TRBJ2-2; D is perhaps TRBD2 (6 bases). V was shortened by 7 bases and J by 0 bases, with 13 bases between the two germline ends. The CDR3 is made up of 15 amino acids. Germline V gene sequence: CDR1 SGDLS, CDR2 YYNGEE. The CDR3 loop reads CASGGVHANTGELFF. The CDR3 DNA follows: TGTGCCAGCGGAGGGGTGCACGCGAACACCGGGGAGCTGTTTTTT.

The chain joins TRBV7-8 to TRBJ1-2, with 8 bases matching TRBD1. The length of the CDR3 is 13 residues. Germline values: CDR1 SGHVS, CDR2 FQNEAQ. The V gene end was trimmed by 1 base and the J gene end by 13 bases; junction bases not matched to a gene: 8. DNA for the CDR3: TGTGCCAGCAGCTTAGAAGGACAGGGACTTAGCACCTTC. Encoded protein: CASSLEGQGLSTF.

The CDR3 is CASSSGGGAGEKLFF. As DNA, the CDR3 is TGCGCCAGCAGCTCCGGAGGGGGGGCTGGTGAAAAACTGTTTTTT. The chain recombines TRBV5-1 with TRBJ1-4, with a tentative D call TRBD1 (6 bases). The CDR3 sequence is 15 residues long. The V gene lost 3 bases and the J gene lost 7 bases, with 16 bases spanning the gap. Germline values: CDR1 SGHRS, CDR2 YFSETQ.

The chain combines TRBV5-1 with TRBJ2-2; D gene ambiguous. V was trimmed by 4 bases and J by 5 bases, leaving 15 bases between them. Germline values: CDR1 SGHRS, CDR2 YFSETQ. The CDR3 covers 15 residues. The CDR3 coding sequence is TGCGCCAGCAGCGCTACCCTCTTTGGGACCGGGGAGCTGTTTTTT. Protein: CASSATLFGTGELFF.